This passage covers 22 T cell receptor beta chains from one sample sequenced in a study of molecular identifiers for immune sequencing clone quantification. TCRdb reanalysed the PCR reads using MiXCR and keeps one entry per CDR3 protein. The table lists about 86,000 distinct CDR3 sequences, approximately 23% of them singletons. The sequenced material came from naive CD8+ T cells from blood, with Jurkat cell RNA spiked in. Subset meaning: FACS-sorted CD8+CD4-CCR7+CD45RA+ naive T cells. The receptors were gathered from a human donor in good health. Some libraries in this study had Jurkat cell RNA spiked in.

The V call is TRBV20-1, the J call TRBJ2-6; TRBD1 might be the D (6 bases). The CDR3 contains 17 residues. Germline CDR1 is DFQATT and CDR2 is SNEGSKA (reference sequence). The ends were cut back, 1 base at V and 2 bases at J, with 15 bases in the middle. CDR3 region: CSARASDRITGANVLTF. Here the CDR3 DNA reads TGCAGTGCTAGAGCTTCAGACAGGATAACTGGGGCCAACGTCCTGACTTTC.

Only one count was recorded for this clonotype. A much larger clone is a single base away; this may be a read error. The gene calls are TRBV27 and TRBJ1-1; possible D gene TRBD1, 6 bases. Germline CDR1 MNHEY, CDR2 SMNVEV (reference sequence). This CDR3 comprises 14 residues. V lost 7 bases to trimming and J lost 3 bases, with 15 bases between them. The CDR3 sequence: CASTRGGSDTEAFF. For the CDR3, the DNA is TGTGCCAGCACAAGGGGGGGTAGCGACACTGAAGCTTTCTTT.

To note about this clonotype: Being one base from a much bigger clone, this may be a read error. The V and J genes are TRBV20-1 and TRBJ2-3, with D perhaps being TRBD1 or TRBD2 (5 bases each). This CDR3 has 15 amino acids. Germline values: CDR1 DFQATT, CDR2 SNEGSKA (reference sequence). The CDR3 nucleotides are TGCAGTGCTAGTGACGGGACCATCACCACAGCTACGCAGTATTTT. Its translation is CSASDGTITTATQYF.

V gene TRBV28 combines with J gene TRBJ1-2, with no clear D. CDR3 length: 11 amino acids. Germline assignment: CDR1 MDHEN and CDR2 SYDVKM. V gave up 8 bases and J gave up 5 bases, with 9 bases separating them. CDR3 amino acids: CASRKEYGYTF. The CDR3 DNA follows: TGTGCCAGCCGGAAGGAGTATGGCTACACCTTC.

The gene calls are TRBV11-2 and TRBJ2-1, with 8 bases lining up with TRBD1. From germline, CDR1 is SGHAT and CDR2 FQNNGV. CDR3 size: 14 residues. V shed 5 bases and J 4 bases; nucleotides not matched to a gene: 4. CDR3 region: CASSAGTGYNEQFF. DNA of the CDR3: TGTGCCAGCAGCGCCGGGACAGGTTACAATGAGCAGTTCTTC.

This clonotype has a count of ten or more. CDR3 region: CSVEGVDSYNEQFF. CDR3 nucleotide sequence: TGCAGCGTTGAAGGTGTTGACAGCTACAATGAGCAGTTCTTC. The genes are TRBV29-1 and TRBJ2-1; D is perhaps TRBD1 (5 bases). The CDR3 consists of 14 residues. V was cut by 1 base and J by 3 bases, with 10 bases left in between. The germline gives CDR1 SQVTM, CDR2 ANQGSEA.

In its sample, this clonotype was seen a few times. The V and J genes are TRBV5-1 and TRBJ2-7, with 8 bases aligning to TRBD1. CDR1 and CDR2 from the germline V gene are SGHRS and YFSETQ. The CDR3 has 13 residues. J lost 6 bases, V lost 2 bases, and 4 bases had no gene match. CDR3 nucleotides: TGCGCCAGCAGCTTTACAGGGGGAGGCGAGCAGTACTTC. Translated, it gives CASSFTGGGEQYF. The variable domain in full, with the rest retrieved from reference TRBV5-1 and TRBJ2-7, is KAGVTQTPRYLIKTRGQQVTLSCSPISGHRSVSWYQQTPGQGLQFLFEYFSETQRNKGNFPGRFSGRQFSNSRSEMNVSTLELGDSALYLCASSFTGGGEQYFGPGTRLTVT.

This clonotype came up many times. This sequence joins TRBV5-1 and TRBJ2-3, with 13 bases lining up with TRBD2. The germline gives CDR1 SGHRS, CDR2 YFSETQ. V shed 5 bases, J shed 1 base, and the junction held 4 bases outside the gene matches. CDR3 length: 16 residues. Here the CDR3 reads CASREGTSGGTDTQYF. The CDR3 coding sequence is TGCGCCAGCAGGGAGGGGACTAGCGGGGGCACAGATACGCAGTATTTT.

There are a few counts of this clonotype. V and J are TRBV4-3 and TRBJ2-6; D gene ambiguous. V was cut by 0 bases and J by 5 bases, with 14 bases left in between. The CDR3 sequence is 17 residues long. Germline V gene lookup returns CDR1 LGHNA and CDR2 YSLEER. CDR3 nucleotide sequence: TGCGCCAGCAGCCAAGAAGGGCGACAATCCAGGGCCAACGTCCTGACTTTC. Amino acids: CASSQEGRQSRANVLTF.

This clonotype was detected many times. V usage is TRBV29-1 and J usage is TRBJ2-1; a weak D match, TRBD2 (6 bases). The CDR3 has 15 amino acids. The V end lost 0 bases, the J end lost 3 bases, and 12 bases lay between the germline ends. Per the germline V gene, CDR1 is SQVTM and CDR2 is ANQGSEA. CDR3 in amino acids: CSVEDLAAIYNEQFF. CDR3 nucleotides: TGCAGCGTTGAAGATTTAGCGGCGATCTACAATGAGCAGTTCTTC.

This clonotype was counted a few times. CDR3 sequence reads: CASTGGPPSPDTDTQYF. The CDR3 bases are TGTGCCAGCACTGGGGGGCCACCTAGCCCAGACACAGATACGCAGTATTTT. This rearrangement joins TRBV7-2 to TRBJ2-3; either TRBD1 or TRBD2 may fit D (6 bases each). V dropped 7 bases and J dropped 2 bases, with 22 bases sitting between them. In germline, CDR1 is SGHTA, CDR2 FQGNSA. The CDR3 is made up of 17 amino acids.

This clonotype was seen ten or more times. The gene calls are TRBV6-2 or TRBV6-3 and TRBJ2-3; D gene unclear. Germline V gene sequence: CDR1 MNHEY, CDR2 SVGEGT. This CDR3 region has 12 residues. Between the trimmed V and J ends, which lost 5 bases and 2 bases, there was a span of 5 bases. CDR3 in amino acids: CASSQYTDTQYF. For the CDR3, the DNA is TGTGCCAGCAGTCAATACACAGATACGCAGTATTTT.

As for this clonotype: This could be a read error, since a much larger clone is one nucleotide away. The chain recombines TRBV4-2 with TRBJ2-7, with D hard to call. V was pared by 0 bases and J by 2 bases, with 11 bases between. Per germline, CDR1 LGHNA and CDR2 YNFKEQ. There are 15 residues in the CDR3. This CDR3 is CASSQEQNQTYEQYF. In nucleotides, the CDR3 is TGTGCCAGCAGCCAAGAGCAGAACCAGACCTACGAGCAGTACTTC.

This clonotype occurred many times. The chain has TRBV5-5 and TRBJ2-7, with TRBD1 identical over 11 bases. CDR1 is SGHKS and CDR2 is YYEKEE in the germline V gene (reference sequence). The V and J ends lost 5 bases and 3 bases, in that order; junction bases with no gene match: 10. This CDR3 contains 16 residues. This chain's CDR3 is CASSLFPGQGDYEQYF. CDR3 coding DNA: TGTGCCAGCAGTCTTTTCCCGGGACAGGGGGACTACGAGCAGTACTTC. Full variable domain (remainder filled in from reference TRBV5-5 and TRBJ2-7): DAGVTQSPTHLIKTRGQQVTLRCSPISGHKSVSWYQQVLGQGPQFIFQYYEKEERGRGNFPDRFSARQFPNYSSELNVNALLLGDSALYLCASSLFPGQGDYEQYFGPGTRLTVT.

In its sample, this clonotype was seen many times. This rearrangement joins TRBV7-9 to TRBJ2-5; D remains unclear. This CDR3 is 12 amino acids long. V gave up 5 bases and J gave up 5 bases, with 9 bases separating them. CDR1 is SEHNR, CDR2 FQNEAQ, per germline (reference sequence). CDR3 DNA: TGTGCCAGCAGCCCAGGCCGTGAGACCCAGTACTTC. This codes for CASSPGRETQYF.

This clonotype was seen more than once but under ten times. The V gene is TRBV19, the J gene TRBJ1-1, with D perhaps TRBD1 (5 bases). The germline gives CDR1 LNHDA, CDR2 SQIVND (reference sequence). This CDR3 is built from 13 residues. V lost 5 bases, J lost 4 bases, and 11 bases lay in between. CDR3 residues: CASSQGVGTEAFF. In DNA, the CDR3 is TGTGCCAGTAGTCAGGGAGTAGGCACTGAAGCTTTCTTT.

With regard to this clonotype: It may be a read error: a sequence one base away is much more abundant. The gene calls are TRBV6-2 or TRBV6-3 and TRBJ2-1; weak D call: TRBD1 (5 bases). Germline V lookup: CDR1 MNHEY, CDR2 SVGEGT. The CDR3 extends over 15 amino acids. The CDR3 coding sequence is TGTGCCAGCAGTTACCCACAGGTTGGAGACAATGAGCGGTTCTTC. Translating gives CASSYPQVGDNERFF.

Of note for this clonotype: A read error is possible here, since a much larger clone lies one base away. V is TRBV7-7 and J is TRBJ2-3; D ambiguous. Germline values: CDR1 SSHAT, CDR2 FNYEAQ (reference sequence). The CDR3 runs to 13 residues. Trimming removed 8 bases at V and 0 bases at J, with 9 bases between. This chain's CDR3 is CASGPLSTDTQYF. CDR3 coding DNA: TGTGCCAGCGGCCCCCTCAGCACAGATACGCAGTATTTT.

This clonotype has a count of ten or more. The V gene is TRBV3-1, the J gene TRBJ2-7; D is ambiguous. V lost 1 base to trimming and J lost 4 bases, with 5 bases between them. The CDR3 totals 12 residues. Germline CDR1 LGHDT, CDR2 YNNKEL (reference sequence). CDR3 loop: CASSQGHYEQYF. Here the CDR3 DNA reads TGTGCCAGCAGCCAAGGACATTACGAGCAGTACTTC.

This clonotype has at least ten counts. The chain uses TRBV20-1 and TRBJ2-7, with 10 bases aligning to TRBD1. There are 13 residues in the CDR3. J gave up 3 bases and V 5 bases, and 4 bases lay outside the gene matches. CDR1 and CDR2 from the germline V gene are DFQATT and SNEGSKA (reference sequence). In DNA, the CDR3 is TGCAGTGCTCGGGACAGGGGAGACTACGAGCAGTACTTC. It encodes CSARDRGDYEQYF.

The V call is TRBV19, the J call TRBJ2-7; 7 bases line up with TRBD2. Germline trimming cut 8 bases from V and 1 base from J; bases unmatched to any gene: 8. Germline lookup yields CDR1 LNHDA and CDR2 SQIVND (reference sequence). CDR3 length: 14 residues. The CDR3 DNA reads as TGTGCCAGTGGCCTAGCGGAACGGTCCTACGAGCAGTACTTC. Protein: CASGLAERSYEQYF.

The gene calls are TRBV7-9 and TRBJ2-5; D may be TRBD1 (6 bases). This CDR3 is built from 14 residues. V lost 5 bases, J lost 5 bases, and 15 bases lay in between. Germline lookup yields CDR1 SEHNR and CDR2 FQNEAQ (reference sequence). Written as DNA, the CDR3 is TGTGCCAGCAGCCTATACAGGGTTTTTGAGACCCAGTACTTC. Amino acid sequence: CASSLYRVFETQYF.